The entry below gives a single TCR beta chain sequence along with its context. Sequenced by immunoSEQ multiplex PCR; TCRdb stores in-frame clones only, minus some. The sample has approximately 260,000 clones; around 84% are singletons. The data belong to a study of blood T cell repertoires in COVID-19. The V end lost 6 bases, the J end lost 0 bases, and 24 bases lay between the germline ends. Germline V gives CDR1 SGHNT, CDR2 YYREEE (reference sequence). The CDR3 is 18 residues long. V and J are TRBV5-4 and TRBJ2-5; TRBD2 is a possible D gene (6 bases). This receptor was obtained from a man aged 25-45 years with acute COVID-19. The sequenced material came from PBMCs or T cells enriched from blood (not recorded which). The CDR3 DNA reads TGTGCCAGCAACCCTAGACGTTCAAGCGGGCAGTACCAAGAGACCCAGTACTTC. Its translation: CASNPRRSSGQYQETQYF. Using reference TRBV5-4 and TRBJ2-5 for the parts outside the CDR3, the full variable domain is ETGVTQSPTHLIKTRGQQVTLRCSSQSGHNTVSWYQQALGQGPQFIFQYYREEENGRGNFPPRFSGLQFPNYSSELNVNALELDDSALYLCASNPRRSSGQYQETQYFGPGTRLLVL.